This record concerns one T cell receptor beta chain sequence. Researchers divided each subset's genomic DNA evenly across several immunoSEQ plates. The protocol was immunoSEQ multiplex PCR, while the TCRdb copy is restricted to in-frame clones and leaves out a portion. The table has 950,000 to 1,100,000 clones, 60% to 80% seen once; the top ten hold about 1.5%. The source of the sample is a study of shared clonotypes between healthy human individuals. This CDR3 contains 14 residues. The V gene lost 4 bases and the J gene lost 2 bases, with 12 bases spanning the gap. Germline CDR1 reads MGHDK; CDR2 reads SYGVNS.

This rearrangement joins TRBV25-1 to TRBJ2-7; D possibly corresponds to TRBD1 (5 bases). Material: memory CD4+ T cells sorted from blood. Subset described: CD45RA-negative fraction. This sequence was found in a young man in good health. The CDR3 protein is CASSADLGPYEQYF. The CDR3 nucleotides are TGTGCCAGCAGTGCCGACTTGGGGCCCTACGAGCAGTACTTC.